Below, 19 T cell receptor beta chains from the same sample are listed, as sequenced in a study of blood T cells in healthy people across ages. A second PCR of about 6 to 12 cycles used a sample-barcoded 5' primer and a J-beta primer mix. TCRdb ran MiXCR on the 5' RACE reads and lists one entry per CDR3 protein. The table shows under 1,000,000 distinct CDR3 sequences, with around 36% occurring only once. What was sequenced was blood. The receptors come from a man between 18 and 29 years old in good health.

In this sample, this clonotype turned up a few times. V and J are TRBV20-1 and TRBJ2-6, with TRBD2 as a possible D gene (6 bases). This CDR3 contains 15 residues. Per the germline V gene, CDR1 is DFQATT and CDR2 is SNEGSKA (reference sequence). Trimming removed 6 bases from V and 0 bases from J, with 12 bases in between. The CDR3 loop is CSANGDFSGANVLTF. The CDR3 DNA reads as TGCAGTGCGAACGGGGACTTCTCTGGGGCCAACGTCCTGACTTTC.

This sequence joins TRBV20-1 and TRBJ1-1; D is unresolved. The CDR3 totals 15 residues. V was cut by 0 bases and J by 4 bases, with 15 bases left in between. Germline values: CDR1 DFQATT, CDR2 SNEGSKA (reference sequence). The CDR3 DNA is TGCAGTGCTAGAGATGGGTCCGGGGATGGCACTGAAGCTTTCTTT. Translated: CSARDGSGDGTEAFF.

This clonotype occurred a few times. This chain links TRBV18 with TRBJ2-1, with 9 positions matching TRBD1. Per germline, CDR1 KGHSH and CDR2 LQKENI. With 5 bases clipped from V and 5 bases from J, the junction kept 10 bases outside the gene matches. This CDR3 contains 16 residues. The CDR3 DNA reads TGTGCCAGCTCAAATACTCCGGGACAGGGTAACAATGAGCAGTTCTTC. The encoded protein is CASSNTPGQGNNEQFF.

This clonotype was detected a few times. This chain connects TRBV3-1 to TRBJ1-1; a weak D match, TRBD1 (5 bases). The V and J ends lost 0 bases and 7 bases respectively, with 9 bases between them. Germline V lookup: CDR1 LGHDT, CDR2 YNNKEL (reference sequence). This CDR3 has 13 amino acids. As DNA, the CDR3 is TGTGCCAGCAGCCAAGAACTGACAGTTGAAGCTTTCTTT. Its protein product is CASSQELTVEAFF.

V and J are TRBV7-9 and TRBJ2-1, with 11 positions matching TRBD2. The CDR3 spans 15 residues. The V gene end was trimmed by 5 bases and the J gene end by 10 bases; junction bases not matched to a gene: 10. Germline CDR1 is SEHNR and CDR2 is FQNEAQ (reference sequence). DNA for the CDR3: TGTGCCAGCAGCCCATATAAACTAGCGGGGGCAGAGCAGTTCTTC. This codes for CASSPYKLAGAEQFF.

The CDR3 DNA reads as TGCAGCGTCCAACGTGGGCCAGGCCAAGAGACCCAGCATTTT. Its protein product is CSVQRGPGQETQHF. J is TRBJ1-5 and V is TRBV29-1; D remains ambiguous. CDR3 length equals 14 residues. V was clipped by 6 bases and J by 11 bases, with 23 bases between them. Germline V gene lookup returns CDR1 SQVTM and CDR2 ANQGSEA. Full variable domain (remainder filled in from reference TRBV29-1 and TRBJ1-5): SAVISQKPSRDICQRGTSLTIQCQVDSQVTMMFWYRQQPGQSLTLIATANQGSEATYESGFVIDKFPISRPNLTFSTLTVSNMSPEDSSIYLCSVQRGPGQETQHFGDGTRLSIL.

The gene calls are TRBV7-8 and TRBJ2-3; 9 positions match TRBD2. V trimming: 5 bases; J trimming: 6 bases; junction bases outside the gene matches: 9. This CDR3 region has 15 residues. Per germline, CDR1 SGHVS and CDR2 FQNEAQ. In nucleotides, the CDR3 is TGTGCCAGCAGCCCTCCTAGCGGGAAACCGGATACGCAGTATTTT. Its protein product is CASSPPSGKPDTQYF. Full variable domain (outside the CDR3, taken from reference TRBV7-8 and TRBJ2-3): GAGVSQSPRYKVAKRGQDVALRCDPISGHVSLFWYQQALGQGPEFLTYFQNEAQLDKSGLPSDRFFAERPEGSVSTLKIQRTQQEDSAVYLCASSPPSGKPDTQYFGPGTRLTVL.

The DNA for the CDR3 is TGTGCCATCCAGCTCCCCGGCGAACGTGGCTACACCTTC. Translated, it gives CAIQLPGERGYTF. The chain joins TRBV24-1 to TRBJ1-2; D ambiguous. V was trimmed by 11 bases and J by 7 bases, leaving 19 bases between them. CDR3 length equals 13 residues. Germline V lookup: CDR1 KGHDR, CDR2 SFDVKD.

This clonotype was observed a handful of times. V usage is TRBV27 and J usage is TRBJ2-1, with a possible D match to TRBD1 (5 bases). Gene TRBJ2-7 matches the end of the DNA better, so the J call may be wrong. The germline V gene encodes CDR1 MNHEY and CDR2 SMNVEV (reference sequence). The CDR3 sequence is 16 residues long. CDR3 region: CASSLTTAFSYNEQYF. CDR3 in DNA: TGTGCCAGCAGTTTAACGACAGCCTTCTCCTACAATGAGCAGTACTTC.

In this sample, this clonotype turned up a few times. V is TRBV12-3 or TRBV12-4 and J is TRBJ1-6, with D uncertain. The CDR3 covers 13 residues. With 6 bases removed from V and 10 bases from J, the gap between germline ends came to 13 bases. CDR3 sequence reads: CASRPIGDSPLHF. The CDR3 DNA is TGTGCCAGCAGGCCCATCGGCGACTCACCCCTCCACTTT.

This clonotype was observed a handful of times. The chain combines TRBV4-3 with TRBJ2-2; TRBD1 matches at 9 bases. This CDR3 is built from 14 residues. CDR1 and CDR2 from the germline V gene are LGHNA and YSLEER. With 3 bases clipped from V and 7 bases from J, the junction kept 3 bases outside the gene matches. CDR3 in DNA: TGCGCCAGCAGCCAGAGGACAGGGGACGGGGAGCTGTTTTTT. Amino acids: CASSQRTGDGELFF.

This clonotype turned up a few times. The chain recombines TRBV14 with TRBJ2-1; D remains unclear. The germline V gene encodes CDR1 SGHDN and CDR2 FVKESK. The CDR3 loop spans 16 amino acids. V was trimmed by 1 base and J by 0 bases, leaving 10 bases between them. CDR3 coding DNA: TGTGCCAGCAGCCAAGGAGGATGGAGCTCCTACAATGAGCAGTTCTTC. Its translation is CASSQGGWSSYNEQFF.

V gene TRBV4-1 combines with J gene TRBJ2-1; tentatively, D is TRBD1 (5 bases). V was shortened by 4 bases and J by 10 bases, with 17 bases between the two germline ends. Germline lookup yields CDR1 MGHRA and CDR2 YSYEKL. The CDR3 consists of 14 residues. The CDR3 loop reads CASSPRAEIYEQFF. The CDR3 DNA reads TGCGCCAGCAGCCCCAGGGCTGAAATTTACGAGCAGTTCTTC.

The chain links TRBV5-4 to TRBJ2-7; TRBD2 might be the D (5 bases). Germline V CDR1 and CDR2: SGHNT, YYREEE (reference sequence). The CDR3 length is 14 residues. V gave up 1 base and J gave up 2 bases, with 10 bases separating them. The CDR3, as DNA: TGTGCCAGCAGCTTGATCGGGAAGACCTACGAGCAGTACTTC. As protein: CASSLIGKTYEQYF.

As regards this clonotype: Given a much more abundant clone one base away, this may be a read error. The chain couples TRBV3-1 to TRBJ2-7, with 9 bases lining up with TRBD1. The J call may be mistaken, given a closer DNA end match to TRBJ2-4. Germline CDR1 is LGHDT and CDR2 is YNNKEL (reference sequence). The CDR3 runs to 15 residues. The CDR3 nucleotides read TGTGCCAGCAGCCGAGAGAAGACAGGGGGAGACATTCAGTACTTC. As protein: CASSREKTGGDIQYF.

V gene TRBV5-1 combines with J gene TRBJ2-7; TRBD2 agrees at 8 bases. Germline V CDR1 and CDR2: SGHRS, YFSETQ. With 3 bases clipped from V and 7 bases from J, the junction kept 12 bases outside the gene matches. The CDR3 extends over 15 amino acids. The CDR3 protein is CASSSTGTSRGEQYF. In DNA, the CDR3 is TGCGCCAGCAGCTCAACCGGGACTAGTCGGGGTGAGCAGTACTTC.

The chain is built from TRBV7-9 and TRBJ2-3; the D gene is possibly TRBD1 (6 bases). Germline CDR1 and CDR2: SEHNR and FQNEAQ (reference sequence). V lost 2 bases and J lost 3, with 15 bases in between. The CDR3 covers 16 residues. The chain's CDR3 is CASSLIQGARTDTQYF. CDR3 DNA: TGTGCCAGCAGCTTAATACAGGGAGCGCGGACAGATACGCAGTATTTT.

This chain uses TRBV28 with TRBJ1-5; D uncertain. The CDR3 is made up of 15 amino acids. Germline V gene lookup returns CDR1 MDHEN and CDR2 SYDVKM. Trimming pared 3 bases from V and 5 bases from J, leaving 14 bases between. The CDR3 loop reads CASSFRTFSDQPQHF. The CDR3 DNA follows: TGTGCCAGCAGTTTCAGAACATTCTCGGATCAGCCCCAGCATTTT.

On this clonotype itself: Compared with germline, one end of the junction differs, possibly owing to a read error. V gene TRBV7-3 combines with J gene TRBJ2-2, with a tentative D call TRBD1 (7 bases). The CDR3 covers 17 residues. CDR1 and CDR2 from the germline V gene are SGHTA and FQGTGA. This chain's CDR3 is CASSLGTANLNTGGLFF. CDR3 nucleotides: TGTGCCAGCAGCTTAGGGACAGCTAACCTGAACACCGGGGGGCTGTTTTTT.